This TCR beta chain was obtained from a study of T cell changes during pregnancy in multiple sclerosis. Germline-derived CDR1 and CDR2 are SGDLS and YYNGEE. V dropped 4 bases and J dropped 0 bases, with 14 bases sitting between them. There are 16 residues in the CDR3. Measured with immunoSEQ multiplex PCR; TCRdb has only the in-frame clones, and not every one. The data show tens of thousands of clones, more than 85% seen once. The sequence came from a female donor with multiple sclerosis, enrolled in a pregnancy study. The chain employs TRBV9 and TRBJ2-1, with D perhaps TRBD1 (6 bases). Sequences were derived from peripheral blood, sampled before pregnancy. The CDR3 sequence: CASSLSRTDSYNEQFF. The CDR3 nucleotides are TGTGCCAGCAGCTTAAGCAGGACAGACTCCTACAATGAGCAGTTCTTC.